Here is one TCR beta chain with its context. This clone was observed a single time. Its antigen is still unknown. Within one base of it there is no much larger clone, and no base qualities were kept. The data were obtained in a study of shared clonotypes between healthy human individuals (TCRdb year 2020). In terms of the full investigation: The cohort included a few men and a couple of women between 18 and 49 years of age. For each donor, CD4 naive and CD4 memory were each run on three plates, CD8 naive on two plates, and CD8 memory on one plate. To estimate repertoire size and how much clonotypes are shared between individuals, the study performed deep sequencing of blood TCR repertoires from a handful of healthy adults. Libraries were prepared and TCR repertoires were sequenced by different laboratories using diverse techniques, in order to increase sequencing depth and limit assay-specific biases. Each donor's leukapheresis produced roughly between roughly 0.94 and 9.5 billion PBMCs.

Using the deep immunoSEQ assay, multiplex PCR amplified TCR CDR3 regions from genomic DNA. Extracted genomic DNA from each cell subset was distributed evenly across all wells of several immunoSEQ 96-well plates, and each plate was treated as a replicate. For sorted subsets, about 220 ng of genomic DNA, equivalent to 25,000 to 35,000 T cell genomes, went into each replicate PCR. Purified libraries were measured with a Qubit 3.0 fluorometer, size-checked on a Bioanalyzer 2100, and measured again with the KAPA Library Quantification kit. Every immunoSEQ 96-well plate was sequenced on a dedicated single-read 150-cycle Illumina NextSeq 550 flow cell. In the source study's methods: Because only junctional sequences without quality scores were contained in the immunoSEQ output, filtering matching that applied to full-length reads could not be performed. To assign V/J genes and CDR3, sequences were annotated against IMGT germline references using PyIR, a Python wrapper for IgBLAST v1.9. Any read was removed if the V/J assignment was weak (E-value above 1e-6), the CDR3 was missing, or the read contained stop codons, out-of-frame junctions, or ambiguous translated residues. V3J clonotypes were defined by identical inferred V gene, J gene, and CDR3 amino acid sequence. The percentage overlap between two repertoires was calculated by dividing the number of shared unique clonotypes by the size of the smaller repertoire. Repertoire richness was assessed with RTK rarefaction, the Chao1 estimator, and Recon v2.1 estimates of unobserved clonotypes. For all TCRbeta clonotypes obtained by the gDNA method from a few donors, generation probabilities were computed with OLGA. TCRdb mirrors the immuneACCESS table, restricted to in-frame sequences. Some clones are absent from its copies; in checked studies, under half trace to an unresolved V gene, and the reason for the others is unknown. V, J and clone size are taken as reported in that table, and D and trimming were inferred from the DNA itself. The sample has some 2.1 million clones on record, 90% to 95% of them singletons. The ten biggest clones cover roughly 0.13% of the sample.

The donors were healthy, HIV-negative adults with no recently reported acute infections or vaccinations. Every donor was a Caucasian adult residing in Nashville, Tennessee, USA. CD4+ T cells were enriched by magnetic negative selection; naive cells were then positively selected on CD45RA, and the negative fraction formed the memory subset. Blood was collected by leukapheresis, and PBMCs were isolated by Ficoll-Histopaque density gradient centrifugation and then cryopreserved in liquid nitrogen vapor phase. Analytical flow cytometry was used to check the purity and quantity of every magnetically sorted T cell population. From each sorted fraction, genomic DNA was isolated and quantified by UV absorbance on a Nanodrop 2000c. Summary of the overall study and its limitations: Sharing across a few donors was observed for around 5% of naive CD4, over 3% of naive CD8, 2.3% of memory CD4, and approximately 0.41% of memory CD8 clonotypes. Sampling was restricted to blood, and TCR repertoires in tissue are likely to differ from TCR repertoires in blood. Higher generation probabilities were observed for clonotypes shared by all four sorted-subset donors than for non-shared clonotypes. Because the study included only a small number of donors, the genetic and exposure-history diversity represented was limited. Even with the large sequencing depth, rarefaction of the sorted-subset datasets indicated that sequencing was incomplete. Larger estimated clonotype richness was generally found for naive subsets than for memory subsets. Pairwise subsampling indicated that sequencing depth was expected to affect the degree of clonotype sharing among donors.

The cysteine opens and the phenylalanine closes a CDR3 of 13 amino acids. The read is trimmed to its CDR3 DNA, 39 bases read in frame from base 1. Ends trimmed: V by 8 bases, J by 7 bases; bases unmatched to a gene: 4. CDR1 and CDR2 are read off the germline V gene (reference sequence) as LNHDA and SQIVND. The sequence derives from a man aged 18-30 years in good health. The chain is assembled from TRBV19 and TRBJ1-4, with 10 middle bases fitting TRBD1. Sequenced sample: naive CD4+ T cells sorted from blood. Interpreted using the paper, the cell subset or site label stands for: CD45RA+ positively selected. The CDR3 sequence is CASLDRGREKLFF. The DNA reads TGTGCCAGTCTCGACAGGGGGCGTGAAAAACTGTTTTTT.